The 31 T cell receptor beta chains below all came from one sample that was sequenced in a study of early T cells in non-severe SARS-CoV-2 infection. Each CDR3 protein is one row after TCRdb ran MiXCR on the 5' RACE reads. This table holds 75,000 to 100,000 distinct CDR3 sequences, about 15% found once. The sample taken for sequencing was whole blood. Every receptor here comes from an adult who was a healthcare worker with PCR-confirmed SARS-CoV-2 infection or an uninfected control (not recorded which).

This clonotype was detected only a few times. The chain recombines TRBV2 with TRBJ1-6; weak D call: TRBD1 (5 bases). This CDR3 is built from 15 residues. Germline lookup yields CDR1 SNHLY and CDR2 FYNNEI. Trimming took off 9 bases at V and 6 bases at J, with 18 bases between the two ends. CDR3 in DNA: TGTGCCAGTAGAAAGTGGGGCGAAGGTAATTCACCCCTCCACTTT. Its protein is CASRKWGEGNSPLHF.

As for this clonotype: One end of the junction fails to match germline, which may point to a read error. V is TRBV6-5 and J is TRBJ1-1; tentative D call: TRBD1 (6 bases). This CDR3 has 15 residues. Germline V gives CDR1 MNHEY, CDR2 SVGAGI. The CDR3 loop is CASSFYLTGNTEAFF. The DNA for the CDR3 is TGCGCCAGCAGCTTCTACTTGACAGGGAACACTGAAGCTTTCTTT.

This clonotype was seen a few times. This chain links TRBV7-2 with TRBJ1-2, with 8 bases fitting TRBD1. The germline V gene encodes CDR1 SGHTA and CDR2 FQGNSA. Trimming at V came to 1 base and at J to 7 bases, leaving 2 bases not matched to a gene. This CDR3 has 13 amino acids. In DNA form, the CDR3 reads TGTGCCAGCAGCTTAGGAACAGGGGGTGGCTACACCTTC. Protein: CASSLGTGGGYTF. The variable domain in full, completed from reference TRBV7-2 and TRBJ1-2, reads GAGVSQSPSNKVTEKGKDVELRCDPISGHTALYWYRQSLGQGLEFLIYFQGNSAPDKSGLPSDRFSAERTGGSVSTLTIQRTQQEDSAVYLCASSLGTGGGYTFGSGTRLTVV.

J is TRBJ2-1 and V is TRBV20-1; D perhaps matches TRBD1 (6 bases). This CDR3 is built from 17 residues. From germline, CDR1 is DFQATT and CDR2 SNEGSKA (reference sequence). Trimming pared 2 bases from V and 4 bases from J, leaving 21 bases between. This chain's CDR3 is CSARPGTRIGGYNEQFF. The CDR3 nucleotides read TGCAGTGCTAGACCCGGAACCAGAATAGGGGGTTACAATGAGCAGTTCTTC.

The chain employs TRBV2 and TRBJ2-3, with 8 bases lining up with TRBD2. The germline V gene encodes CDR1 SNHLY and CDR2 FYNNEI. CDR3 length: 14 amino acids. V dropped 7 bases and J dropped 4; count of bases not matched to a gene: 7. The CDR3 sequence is CASNPSGFSDTQYF. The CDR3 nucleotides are TGTGCCAGCAATCCTAGCGGGTTCTCAGATACGCAGTATTTT. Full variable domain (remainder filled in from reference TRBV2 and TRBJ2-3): EPEVTQTPSHQVTQMGQEVILRCVPISNHLYFYWYRQILGQKVEFLVSFYNNEISEKSEIFDDQFSVERPDGSNFTLKIRSTKLEDSAMYFCASNPSGFSDTQYFGPGTRLTVL.

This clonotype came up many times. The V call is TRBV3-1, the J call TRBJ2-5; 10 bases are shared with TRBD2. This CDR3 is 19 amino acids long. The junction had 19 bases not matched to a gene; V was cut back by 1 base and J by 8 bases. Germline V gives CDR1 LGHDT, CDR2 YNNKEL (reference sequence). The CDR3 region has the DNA TGTGCCAGCAGCCAAGCGCGAGCGGGGGGGCTTCTTATGGGCCCCACCCAGTACTTC. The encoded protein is CASSQARAGGLLMGPTQYF.

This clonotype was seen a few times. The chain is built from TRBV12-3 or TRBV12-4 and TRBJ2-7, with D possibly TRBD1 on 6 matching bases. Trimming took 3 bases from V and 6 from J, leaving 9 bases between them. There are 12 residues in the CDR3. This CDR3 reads CASSLQGSEQYV. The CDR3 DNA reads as TGTGCCAGCAGTTTGCAGGGGTCCGAGCAGTACGTC.

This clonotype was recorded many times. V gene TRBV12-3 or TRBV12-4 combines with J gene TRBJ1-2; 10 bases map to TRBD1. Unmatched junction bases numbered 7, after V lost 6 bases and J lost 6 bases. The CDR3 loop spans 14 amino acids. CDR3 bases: TGTGCCAGCAGACCAGGGACAGGGGTGCATGGCTACACCTTC. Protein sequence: CASRPGTGVHGYTF.

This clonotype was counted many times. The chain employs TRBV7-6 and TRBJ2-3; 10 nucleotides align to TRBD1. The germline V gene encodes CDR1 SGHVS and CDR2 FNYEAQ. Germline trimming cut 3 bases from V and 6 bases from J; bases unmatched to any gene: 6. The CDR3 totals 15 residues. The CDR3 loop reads CASSFGDRGKDTQYF. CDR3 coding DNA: TGTGCCAGCAGCTTCGGGGACAGGGGAAAGGATACGCAGTATTTT.

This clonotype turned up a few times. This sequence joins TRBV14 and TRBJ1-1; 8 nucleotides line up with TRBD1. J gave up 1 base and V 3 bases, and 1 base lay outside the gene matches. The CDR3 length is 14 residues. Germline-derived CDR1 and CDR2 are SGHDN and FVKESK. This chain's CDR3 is CASSHTGGNTEAFF. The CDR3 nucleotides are TGTGCCAGCAGCCATACAGGGGGGAACACTGAAGCTTTCTTT.

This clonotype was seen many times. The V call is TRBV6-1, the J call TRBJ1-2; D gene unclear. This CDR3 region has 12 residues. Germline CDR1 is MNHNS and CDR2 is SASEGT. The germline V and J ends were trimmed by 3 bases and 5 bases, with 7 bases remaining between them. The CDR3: CASSEEFYGYTF. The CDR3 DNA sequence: TGTGCCAGCAGTGAGGAGTTTTATGGCTACACCTTC.

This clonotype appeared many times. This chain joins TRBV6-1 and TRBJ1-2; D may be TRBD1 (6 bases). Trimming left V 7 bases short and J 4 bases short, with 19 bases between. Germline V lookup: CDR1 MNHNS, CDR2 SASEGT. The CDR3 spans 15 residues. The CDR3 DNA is TGTGCCAGCACCCCATCCAGGGGCGCAGCCTATGGCTACACCTTC. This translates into CASTPSRGAAYGYTF.

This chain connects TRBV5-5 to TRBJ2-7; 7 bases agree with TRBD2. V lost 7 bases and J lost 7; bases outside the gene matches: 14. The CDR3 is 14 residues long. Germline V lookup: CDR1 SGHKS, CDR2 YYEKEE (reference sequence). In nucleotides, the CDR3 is TGTGCCAGCGGCGGGGGAGAGGTGGTGAAAGAGCAGTACGTC. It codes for CASGGGEVVKEQYV.

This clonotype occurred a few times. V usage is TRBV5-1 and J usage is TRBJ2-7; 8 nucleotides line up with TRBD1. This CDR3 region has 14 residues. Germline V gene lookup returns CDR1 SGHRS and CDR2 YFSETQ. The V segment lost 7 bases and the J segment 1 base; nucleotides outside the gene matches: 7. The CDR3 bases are TGCGCCAGCGCTACAACAGGGGGTTCCTACGAGCAGTACGTC. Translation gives CASATTGGSYEQYV.

The chain's CDR3 is CASSPPAGTRTEAFF. For the CDR3, the DNA is TGCGCCAGCAGCCCCCCGGCGGGGACACGCACTGAAGCTTTCTTT. The chain is built from TRBV4-1 and TRBJ1-1; D perhaps matches TRBD1 (6 bases). Germline loops: CDR1 MGHRA, CDR2 YSYEKL. There are 15 residues in the CDR3. Trimming cost V 4 bases and J 4 bases, with 16 bases left between them.

In DNA, the CDR3 is TGTGCCAGCAGCCTCCGACCCCAATTAGGGCTTAGCCAAGAGACCCAGTACTTC. It encodes CASSLRPQLGLSQETQYF. The chain joins TRBV7-2 to TRBJ2-5; D not certain. The CDR3 runs to 18 residues. V lost 5 bases to trimming and J lost 1 base, with 23 bases between them. Germline lookup yields CDR1 SGHTA and CDR2 FQGNSA.

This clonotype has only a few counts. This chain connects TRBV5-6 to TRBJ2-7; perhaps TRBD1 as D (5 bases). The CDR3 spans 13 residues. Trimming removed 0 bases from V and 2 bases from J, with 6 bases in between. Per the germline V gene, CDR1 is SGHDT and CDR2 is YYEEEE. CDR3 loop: CASSLVDTYEQYV. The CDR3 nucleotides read TGTGCCAGCAGCTTGGTGGACACCTACGAGCAGTACGTC.

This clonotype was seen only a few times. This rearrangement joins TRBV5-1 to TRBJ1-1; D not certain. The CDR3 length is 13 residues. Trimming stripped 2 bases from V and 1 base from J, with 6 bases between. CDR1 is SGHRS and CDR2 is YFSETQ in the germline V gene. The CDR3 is CASSLWTNTEAFF. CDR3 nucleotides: TGCGCCAGCAGCTTATGGACGAACACTGAAGCTTTCTTT.

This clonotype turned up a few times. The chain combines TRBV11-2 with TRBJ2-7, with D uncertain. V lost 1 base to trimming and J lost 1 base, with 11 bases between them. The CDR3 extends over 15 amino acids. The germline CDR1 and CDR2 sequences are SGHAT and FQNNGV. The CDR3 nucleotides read TGTGCCAGCAGCTTAGGTCCGGACGGGTCCTACGAGCAGTACGTC. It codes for CASSLGPDGSYEQYV.

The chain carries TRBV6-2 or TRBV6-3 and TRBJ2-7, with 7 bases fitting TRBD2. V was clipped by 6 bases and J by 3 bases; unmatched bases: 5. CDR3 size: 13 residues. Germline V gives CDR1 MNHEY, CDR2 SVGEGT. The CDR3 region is CASRPGGGYEQYV. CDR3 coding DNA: TGTGCCAGCAGGCCCGGCGGGGGCTACGAGCAGTACGTC.

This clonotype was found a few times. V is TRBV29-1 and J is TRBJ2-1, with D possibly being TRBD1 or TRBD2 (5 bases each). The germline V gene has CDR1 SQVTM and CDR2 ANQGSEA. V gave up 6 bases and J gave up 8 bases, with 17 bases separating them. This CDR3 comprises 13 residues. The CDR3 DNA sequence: TGCAGCGTCGTTCGGGACGTTAGGGATGAGCAGTTCTTC. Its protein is CSVVRDVRDEQFF.

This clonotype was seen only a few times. CDR3 bases: TGTGCCACCACGGGGCAGGGAGGTTACACAGATACGCAGTATTTT. Its translation: CATTGQGGYTDTQYF. J is TRBJ2-3 and V is TRBV2; a possible D gene is TRBD2 (6 bases). CDR3 size: 15 residues. Trimming removed 10 bases at V and 2 bases at J, with 19 bases between. Looked up from germline, CDR1 is SNHLY and CDR2 is FYNNEI.

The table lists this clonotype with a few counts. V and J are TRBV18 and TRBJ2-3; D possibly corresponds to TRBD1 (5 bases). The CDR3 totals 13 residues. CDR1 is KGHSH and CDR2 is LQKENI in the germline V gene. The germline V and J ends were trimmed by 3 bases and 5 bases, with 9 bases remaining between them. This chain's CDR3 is CASSPDIRDTQYF. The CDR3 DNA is TGTGCCAGCTCACCGGACATTAGAGATACGCAGTATTTT.

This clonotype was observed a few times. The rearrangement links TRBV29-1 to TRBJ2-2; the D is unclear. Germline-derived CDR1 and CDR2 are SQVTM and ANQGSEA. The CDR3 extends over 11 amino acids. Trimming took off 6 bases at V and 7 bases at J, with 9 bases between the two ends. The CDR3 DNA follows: TGCAGCGTGGAGACCTTCGGGGAGCTGTTTTTT. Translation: CSVETFGELFF.

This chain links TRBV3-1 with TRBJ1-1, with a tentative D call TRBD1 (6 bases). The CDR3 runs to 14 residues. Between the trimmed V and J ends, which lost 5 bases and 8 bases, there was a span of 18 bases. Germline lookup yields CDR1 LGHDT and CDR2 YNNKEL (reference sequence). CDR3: CASSTSGVVSEAFF. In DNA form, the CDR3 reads TGTGCCAGCAGCACCTCAGGGGTTGTGTCGGAAGCTTTCTTT.

CDR3 sequence: CSARPQPADGNTIYF. The DNA for the CDR3 is TGCAGTGCTAGACCCCAACCGGCGGATGGAAACACCATATATTTT. The chain uses TRBV20-1 and TRBJ1-3; D remains ambiguous. Germline CDR1 DFQATT, CDR2 SNEGSKA (reference sequence). The CDR3 sequence is 15 residues long. The ends were cut back, 2 bases at V and 3 bases at J, with 14 bases in the middle.

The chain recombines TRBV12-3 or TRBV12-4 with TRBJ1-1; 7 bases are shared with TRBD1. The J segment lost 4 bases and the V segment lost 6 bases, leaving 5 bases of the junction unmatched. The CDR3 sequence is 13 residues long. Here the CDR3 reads CASRTGSSTEAFF. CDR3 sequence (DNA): TGTGCCAGCAGGACAGGGTCGAGCACTGAAGCTTTCTTT.

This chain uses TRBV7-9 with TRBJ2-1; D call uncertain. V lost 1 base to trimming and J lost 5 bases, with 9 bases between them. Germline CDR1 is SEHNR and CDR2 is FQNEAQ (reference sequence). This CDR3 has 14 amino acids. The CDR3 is CASSLGQNDNEQFF. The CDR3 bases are TGTGCCAGCAGCTTAGGGCAGAACGACAATGAGCAGTTCTTC.

The CDR3 loop reads CASSPYGVQEQFF. The CDR3 DNA sequence: TGTGCCAGCAGCCCATACGGCGTTCAGGAGCAGTTCTTC. The chain has TRBV28 and TRBJ2-1; D remains ambiguous. V was shortened by 6 bases and J by 10 bases, with 16 bases between the two germline ends. Per the germline V gene, CDR1 is MDHEN and CDR2 is SYDVKM. The CDR3 contains 13 residues.

The CDR3 DNA sequence: TGCAGTGCTAGGACAGGGGGCGGGAACACTGAAGCTTTCTTT. This codes for CSARTGGGNTEAFF. V and J are TRBV20-1 and TRBJ1-1; 10 nucleotides agree with TRBD1. This CDR3 has 14 residues. Germline CDR1 DFQATT, CDR2 SNEGSKA (reference sequence). After removal of 3 bases from V and 1 base from J, the junction contained 2 bases not matched to a gene.

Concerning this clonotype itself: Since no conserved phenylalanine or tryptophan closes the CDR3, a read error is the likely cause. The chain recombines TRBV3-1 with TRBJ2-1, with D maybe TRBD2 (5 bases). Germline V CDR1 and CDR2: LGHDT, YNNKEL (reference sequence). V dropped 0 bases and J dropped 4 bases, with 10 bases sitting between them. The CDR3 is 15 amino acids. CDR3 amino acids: CASSQDARAYNEQFS. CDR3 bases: TGTGCCAGCAGCCAAGATGCGCGGGCATACAATGAGCAGTTCTCC.